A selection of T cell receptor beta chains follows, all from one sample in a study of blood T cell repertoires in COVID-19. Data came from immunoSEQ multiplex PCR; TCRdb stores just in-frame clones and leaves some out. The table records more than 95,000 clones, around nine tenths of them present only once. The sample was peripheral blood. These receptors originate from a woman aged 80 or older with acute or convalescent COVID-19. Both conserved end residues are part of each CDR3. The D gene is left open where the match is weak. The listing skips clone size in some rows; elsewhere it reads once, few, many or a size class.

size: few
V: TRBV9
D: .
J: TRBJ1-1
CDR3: CASSVSTKQAEAFF
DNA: TGTGCCAGCAGCGTATCGACTAAACAAGCTGAAGCTTTCTTT

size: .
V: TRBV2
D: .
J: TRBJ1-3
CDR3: CASSEGGYTIYF
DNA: TGTGCCAGCAGTGAAGGGGGCTACACCATATATTTT

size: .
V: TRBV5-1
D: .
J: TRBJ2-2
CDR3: CASSPRGLTGSGELFF
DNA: TGCGCCAGCAGCCCGCGGGGCCTCACCGGGAGCGGGGAGCTGTTTTTT

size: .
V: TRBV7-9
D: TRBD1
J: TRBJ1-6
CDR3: CASSSSGQGNSPLHF
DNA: TGTGCCAGCAGCTCATCAGGACAGGGAAATTCACCCCTCCACTTT

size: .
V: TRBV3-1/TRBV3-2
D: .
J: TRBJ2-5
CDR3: CASSQDVRTQYF
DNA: TGTGCCAGCAGCCAAGACGTTAGGACCCAGTACTTC

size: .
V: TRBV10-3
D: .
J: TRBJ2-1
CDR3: CAISDQSGLYSYNEQFF
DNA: TGTGCCATCAGTGACCAGAGCGGGCTCTACTCCTACAATGAGCAGTTCTTC

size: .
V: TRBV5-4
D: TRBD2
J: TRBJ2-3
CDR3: CASSGGLAGTDTQYF
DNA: TGTGCCAGCAGCGGGGGACTAGCGGGGACAGATACGCAGTATTTT

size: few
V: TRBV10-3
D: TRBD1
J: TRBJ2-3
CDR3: CAISRDRLSRAGTDTQYF
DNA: TGTGCCATCTCCCGGGACAGGCTTTCAAGGGCTGGCACAGATACGCAGTATTTT

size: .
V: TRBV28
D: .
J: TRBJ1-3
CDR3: CASSLDGVGGNTIYF
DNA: TGTGCCAGCAGTTTAGACGGAGTGGGTGGAAACACCATATATTTT

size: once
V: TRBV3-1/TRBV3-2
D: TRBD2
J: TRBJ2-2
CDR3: CASSQDWGGTGELFF
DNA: TGTGCCAGCAGCCAAGATTGGGGGGGCACCGGGGAGCTGTTTTTT

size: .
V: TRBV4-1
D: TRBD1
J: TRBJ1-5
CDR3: CASSQDGQGGQPQHF
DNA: TGCGCCAGCAGCCAAGATGGGCAGGGGGGTCAGCCCCAGCATTTT